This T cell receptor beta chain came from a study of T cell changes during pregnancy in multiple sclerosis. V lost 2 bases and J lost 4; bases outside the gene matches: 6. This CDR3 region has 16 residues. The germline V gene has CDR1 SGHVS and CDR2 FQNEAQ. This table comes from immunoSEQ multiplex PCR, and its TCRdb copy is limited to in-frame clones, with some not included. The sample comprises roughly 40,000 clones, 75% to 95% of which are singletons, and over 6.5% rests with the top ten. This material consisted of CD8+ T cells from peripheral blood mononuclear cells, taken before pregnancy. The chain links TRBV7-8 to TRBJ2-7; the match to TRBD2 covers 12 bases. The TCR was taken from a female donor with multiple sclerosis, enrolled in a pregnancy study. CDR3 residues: CASSLRDGTSGYEQYF. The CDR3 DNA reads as TGTGCCAGCAGCTTAAGGGACGGGACTAGCGGGTACGAGCAGTACTTC.